The T cell receptor (beta chain) described here comes from a study of cytomegalovirus exposure and HLA in healthy donors. For the study at large: HLA-typed donors contributed about 85 million unique TCRs, which were held in an early data release. Study results and caveats: Sequencing likely produced, as an artifact, a cluster of highly shared sequence variants.

Of note for this clone: Its specificity is not known.

This PCR relied on a set of 60 Vbeta primers and 13 Jbeta primers. Assay: immunoSEQ multiplex PCR; the TCRdb copy retains only in-frame clones and omits some. This table has 150,000 to 200,000 clones, 60% to 85% appearing once. The receptor's source is a male donor in good health and CMV-seropositive. Sequencing used PBMCs.

CDR3 in amino acids: CASRLQGPDTQYF. As DNA, the CDR3 is TGTGCCAGCAGATTACAGGGGCCAGATACGCAGTATTTT. This sequence joins TRBV6-1 and TRBJ2-3, with TRBD1 identical over 7 bases. The ends lost 6 bases at V and 4 bases at J; junction bases unmatched: 4. This CDR3 has 13 residues. The V gene's germline CDR1 is MNHNS and CDR2 SASEGT.